This is a list of T cell receptor beta chains from one sample in a study of T cell changes during pregnancy in multiple sclerosis. Sequenced by immunoSEQ multiplex PCR; TCRdb stores in-frame clones only, minus some. This sample has more than 25,000 clones; roughly 91% occur once, and the top ten carry approximately 3.9%. This specimen was CD8+ T cells from peripheral blood mononuclear cells, taken in the second trimester of pregnancy. The receptors shown here come from a female donor in good health, enrolled as a control in a pregnancy study. Each CDR3 is given with its conserved first and last residue. The D gene is left open where the match is weak. Some rows mark clone size as missing; the rest say once, few, many or name a class of expanded clone.

NA NA TRBJ1-4 TRBV5-1 TGCGCCAGCACCCCGAGCCCAGCAGGCTCGGCCGGTAATGAAAAACTGTTTTTT CASTPSPAGSAGNEKLFF
NA NA TRBJ2-1 TRBV19 TGTGCCAGTAGGGTAGGCGGCTTGAATGAGCAGTTCTTC CASRVGGLNEQFF
NA NA TRBJ1-3 TRBV9 TGTGCCAGCAGCCCTCTTGTTAGACAGTTCTCTGGAAACACCATATATTTT CASSPLVRQFSGNTIYF
TRBD1 once TRBJ2-2 TRBV2 TGTGCCAGCAGTGCCCGGGACAGGGTTATCACCGGGGAGCTGTTTTTT CASSARDRVITGELFF
NA NA TRBJ1-2 TRBV7-9 TGTGCCAGCAGCTTTAATAGTGCCTACACCTTC CASSFNSAYTF
NA NA TRBJ2-2 TRBV7-9 TGTGCCAGCAGCGTAGGACAGACCGGGGAGCTGTTTTTT CASSVGQTGELFF
NA NA TRBJ2-2 TRBV6-5 TGTGCCAGCAGCTCCACCAACAGGTTCCCCGGGGAGCTGTTTTTT CASSSTNRFPGELFF
TRBD1 NA TRBJ2-5 TRBV4-3 TGCGCCAGCAGCCAAGATAGACAGGGACAAGAGACCCAGTACTTC CASSQDRQGQETQYF
TRBD2 once TRBJ2-6 TRBV5-5 TGTGCCAGCAGCGGCCATCGGGGGGGGAGCTCTGGGGCCAACGTCCTGACTTTC CASSGHRGGSSGANVLTF
NA NA TRBJ2-7 TRBV4-1 TGCGCCAGCAGCCAAGATGGGGGGGCTAGCTCCTACGAGCAGTACTTC CASSQDGGASSYEQYF
NA once TRBJ1-5 TRBV2 TGTGCCAGCAGTTCCGACAGAGATACTAGCAATCAGCCCCAGCATTTT CASSSDRDTSNQPQHF
TRBD1 NA TRBJ2-5 TRBV7-6 TGTGCCAGCAGCAACAGCGACGGGACAGAAGAGACCCAGTACTTC CASSNSDGTEETQYF
TRBD1 NA TRBJ2-3 TRBV7-2 TGTGCCAGCAGCTTAGGACAGGGCGCAGATACGCAGTATTTT CASSLGQGADTQYF
TRBD1 NA TRBJ2-7 TRBV6-5 TGTGCCAGCAGTTACGAGGCAGGGGGATCCTACGAGCAGTACTTC CASSYEAGGSYEQYF
NA NA TRBJ1-1 TRBV27 TGTGCCAGCAGCCTAACAGTGAACACTGAAGCTTTCTTT CASSLTVNTEAFF
TRBD2 NA TRBJ2-1 TRBV7-2 TGTGCCAGCAGCTTATGGACTAGCGGGGGGACAAACAATGAGCAGTTCTTC CASSLWTSGGTNNEQFF
TRBD1 NA TRBJ1-1 TRBV5-6 TGTGCCAGCAGCTTGCCCCCGGACAGGGACAACACTGAAGCTTTCTTT CASSLPPDRDNTEAFF
NA once TRBJ1-2 TRBV27 TGTGCCAGCACCTTCCTCGGGGGTGATGGCTACACCTTC CASTFLGGDGYTF
NA once TRBJ2-1 TRBV10-3 TGTGCCATCAGTGAGGGCGAAGGGGTCAATGAGCAGTTCTTC CAISEGEGVNEQFF
NA NA TRBJ2-1 TRBV7-2 TGTGCCAGCAGCGATATCGGGGGCAATGAGCAGTTCTTC CASSDIGGNEQFF
NA NA TRBJ1-1 TRBV7-2 TGTGCCAGCAGCCTTATTAAGCCTGGCACTGAAGCTTTCTTT CASSLIKPGTEAFF
TRBD1 NA TRBJ1-4 TRBV5-5 TGTGCCAGCAGCCCCGGACAGGGGAATGAAAAACTGTTTTTT CASSPGQGNEKLFF
NA NA TRBJ2-7 TRBV5-5 TGTGCCAGCAGCTTGAGCCCTTACGAGCAGTACTTC CASSLSPYEQYF
NA NA TRBJ1-4 TRBV7-2 TGTGCCAGCAGCTTAGTCCGGGGGTTAAAGGAAAAACTGTTTTTT CASSLVRGLKEKLFF
NA NA TRBJ2-2 TRBV27 TGTGCCAGCAGTTTAAGACGGGACACCCCCACCGGGGAGCTGTTTTTT CASSLRRDTPTGELFF
TRBD2 NA TRBJ2-7 TRBV5-4 TGTGCCAGCAGCTCCCGGGAGGGCACCTACGAGCAGTACTTC CASSSREGTYEQYF
TRBD2 NA TRBJ2-3 TRBV9 TGTGCCAGCAGCCCAGAGGCTAGCGGGGGCCTCACAGATACGCAGTATTTT CASSPEASGGLTDTQYF
TRBD1 NA TRBJ2-1 TRBV27 TGTGCCAGCAGTTTGGACAGGAGAGGTGAGCAGTTCTTC CASSLDRRGEQFF
TRBD1 NA TRBJ2-7 TRBV7-8 TGTGCCAGCAGCTTAGTAGGGACAGGCAACGAGCAGTACTTC CASSLVGTGNEQYF
NA NA TRBJ2-7 TRBV11-2 TGTGCCAGCAGCTTAGAGGGCAGGGTCGGATCCTACGAGCAGTACTTC CASSLEGRVGSYEQYF
NA NA TRBJ2-7 TRBV6-5 TGTGCCAGCAGTTACTCAACCGGGGTCTACGAGCAGTACTTC CASSYSTGVYEQYF
TRBD2 NA TRBJ2-7 TRBV27 TGTGCCAGCAGTTCCACGGGGGGTTACGAGCAGTACTTC CASSSTGGYEQYF
TRBD1 NA TRBJ2-1 TRBV29-1 TGCAGCGTTGACCCCACTGACAGGGGGCTCAGGAATGAGCAGTTCTTC CSVDPTDRGLRNEQFF
TRBD1 NA TRBJ2-7 TRBV27 TGTGCCAGCAGTGAGACAGGGGCCTACGAGCAGTACTTC CASSETGAYEQYF
TRBD1 NA TRBJ1-1 TRBV7-9 TGTGCCAGCAGCCCGCTGCAGGGGGCGAACACTGAAGCTTTCTTT CASSPLQGANTEAFF
NA NA TRBJ1-2 TRBV6-5 TGTGCCAGGTTGGGGCTTGGAACATTACACGGCTACACCTTC CARLGLGTLHGYTF
NA NA TRBJ1-1 TRBV13 TGTGCCAGCAGCTTAAACAGGCTGAACACTGAAGCTTTCTTT CASSLNRLNTEAFF
TRBD1 NA TRBJ2-7 TRBV19 TGTGCCAGTAGTATGGTAGGACAGGGGGCCTCCGAGCAGTACTTC CASSMVGQGASEQYF
NA NA TRBJ1-1 TRBV9 TGTGCCAGCAGCAAGGGGGACGCTGAAGCTTTCTTT CASSKGDAEAFF
NA NA TRBJ1-2 TRBV4-3 TGCGCCAGCAGCCAAGACGGAGGGGGGGGTAGTGGCTACACCTTC CASSQDGGGGSGYTF
NA NA TRBJ1-1 TRBV14 TGTGCCAGCAGCCTTAAATGGAGCACTGAAGCTTTCTTT CASSLKWSTEAFF
TRBD2 NA TRBJ2-1 TRBV5-6 TGTGCCAGCAGCTTGGGACTAGCGGGGGGGCACTATGAGCAGTTCTTC CASSLGLAGGHYEQFF